These 12 T cell receptor beta chains were all obtained from the same sample, sequenced in a study of OX40 agonist ivuxolimab in advanced cancers. Library method: the immunoSEQ multiplex PCR assay. TCRdb limited this immuneACCESS table to in-frame rearrangements with V and J called. A share of clones is missing; checked studies link under half to unresolved V genes, and the rest is unexplained. Across this sample there are more than 45,000 clones, with approximately 90% seen only once. Around 48% of the sample is held by the ten biggest clonotypes. The sample in question was CD4+ or CD8+ T cells sorted from blood, obtained in a trial of the OX40 agonist ivuxolimab. The source is an adult with an advanced solid tumor such as melanoma, head and neck, liver or kidney cancer.

The rearrangement joins TRBV7-9 to TRBJ2-7; 9 bases are a match to TRBD1. The V gene's germline CDR1 is SEHNR and CDR2 FQNEAQ (reference sequence). The CDR3 extends over 18 amino acids. With 4 bases clipped from V and 3 bases from J, the junction kept 16 bases outside the gene matches. The CDR3 DNA reads as TGTGCCAGCAGCTACCCCCCTACGGGAGACAGGGGGATCTACGAGCAGTACTTC. The encoded protein is CASSYPPTGDRGIYEQYF.

This rearrangement joins TRBV7-2 to TRBJ1-2; D gene uncertain. Per the germline V gene, CDR1 is SGHTA and CDR2 is FQGNSA. Trimming cost V 4 bases and J 5 bases, with 14 bases left between them. CDR3 length: 14 amino acids. The CDR3 nucleotides are TGTGCCAGCAGCTCCCAGGCCAGCTTTTATGGCTACACCTTC. Translating gives CASSSQASFYGYTF.

The V gene is TRBV4-1, the J gene TRBJ2-3, with D maybe TRBD2 (5 bases). There are 12 residues in the CDR3. The V gene's germline CDR1 is MGHRA and CDR2 YSYEKL. V shed 1 base and J shed 8 bases, with 7 bases lying between them. The CDR3 DNA is TGCGCCAGCAGCCAAGGAGGAGGTACGCAGTATTTT. This sequence encodes CASSQGGGTQYF.

V gene TRBV5-5 combines with J gene TRBJ1-1; D is unresolved. Germline lookup yields CDR1 SGHKS and CDR2 YYEKEE (reference sequence). The CDR3 runs 11 residues. Between the trimmed V and J ends, which lost 0 bases and 5 bases, there was a span of 2 bases. CDR3 DNA: TGTGCCAGCAGCTTGGGAACTGAAGCTTTCTTT. This sequence encodes CASSLGTEAFF.

Only one count was recorded for this clone. V usage is TRBV7-9 and J usage is TRBJ2-6; D is possibly TRBD2 (7 bases). CDR3 size: 17 residues. V gave up 3 bases and J gave up 2 bases, with 14 bases separating them. Germline CDR1 SEHNR, CDR2 FQNEAQ (reference sequence). The chain's CDR3 is CASSLGGGVAGANVLTF. The CDR3 DNA follows: TGTGCCAGCAGCTTGGGAGGGGGAGTAGCTGGGGCCAACGTCCTGACTTTC.

This chain connects TRBV7-9 to TRBJ1-2; 9 bases match TRBD1. This CDR3 contains 18 residues. V lost 4 bases, J lost 4 bases, and 16 bases stayed unmatched. Germline CDR1 and CDR2: SEHNR and FQNEAQ (reference sequence). The CDR3 DNA is TGTGCCAGCAGCTCACCCGCACAACTGACAGGGGGAATCTATGGCTACACCTTC. It codes for CASSSPAQLTGGIYGYTF.

The V gene is TRBV30, the J gene TRBJ1-1, with 8 nucleotides matching TRBD1. V lost 0 bases and J lost 5; bases outside the gene matches: 5. Per germline, CDR1 GTSNPN and CDR2 SVGIG (reference sequence). CDR3 size: 14 residues. In nucleotides, the CDR3 is TGTGCCTGGAGTGTAGGCAGGGGGCAAACTGAAGCTTTCTTT. This encodes CAWSVGRGQTEAFF.

The chain joins TRBV4-2 to TRBJ2-7; TRBD2 agrees at 11 bases. Germline CDR1 and CDR2: LGHNA and YNFKEQ. CDR3 size: 15 residues. V lost 4 bases and J lost 12; bases outside the gene matches: 14. The DNA for the CDR3 is TGTGCCAGCAGCCCAAGCCCGGGACTAGCGGACATACGGTACTTC. It is translated as CASSPSPGLADIRYF.

The rearrangement links TRBV19 to TRBJ2-1, with 7 positions matching TRBD2. Germline CDR1 is LNHDA and CDR2 is SQIVND (reference sequence). The length of the CDR3 is 16 residues. V was pared by 6 bases and J by 0 bases, with 8 bases of the junction left unmatched. CDR3 sequence: CASSSTTSISYNEQFF. CDR3 bases: TGTGCCAGTAGCAGTACGACTAGCATCTCCTACAATGAGCAGTTCTTC.

This clone was detected only once. The V call is TRBV4-3, the J call TRBJ2-6; no firm D call. Deletions cut 0 bases from V and 4 bases from J, with 13 bases between. This CDR3 has 17 residues. Per the germline V gene, CDR1 is LGHNA and CDR2 is YSLEER. Written as DNA, the CDR3 is TGCGCCAGCAGCCAAGAGTCCGCCAGGAGCGGGGCCAACGTCCTGACTTTC. It yields the protein CASSQESARSGANVLTF.

The V call is TRBV10-2, the J call TRBJ1-1, with D possibly matching TRBD1 (5 bases). Germline V gene lookup returns CDR1 WSHSY and CDR2 SAAADI. Trimming cost V 9 bases and J 6 bases, with 17 bases left between them. The CDR3 totals 13 residues. The CDR3 reads CASIDTEGAEAFF. The DNA of the CDR3 is TGCGCCAGTATTGACACTGAAGGGGCTGAAGCTTTCTTT.

The chain combines TRBV12-5 with TRBJ2-7; 10 bases are shared with TRBD1. This CDR3 has 15 residues. V shed 3 bases and J 4 bases; nucleotides not matched to a gene: 6. Germline loops: CDR1 LGHNT, CDR2 FRNRAP. CDR3 nucleotides: TGTGCTAGTGGTTTCCCGACAGGGGGCAAGTACGAGCAGTACTTC. Its translation is CASGFPTGGKYEQYF.